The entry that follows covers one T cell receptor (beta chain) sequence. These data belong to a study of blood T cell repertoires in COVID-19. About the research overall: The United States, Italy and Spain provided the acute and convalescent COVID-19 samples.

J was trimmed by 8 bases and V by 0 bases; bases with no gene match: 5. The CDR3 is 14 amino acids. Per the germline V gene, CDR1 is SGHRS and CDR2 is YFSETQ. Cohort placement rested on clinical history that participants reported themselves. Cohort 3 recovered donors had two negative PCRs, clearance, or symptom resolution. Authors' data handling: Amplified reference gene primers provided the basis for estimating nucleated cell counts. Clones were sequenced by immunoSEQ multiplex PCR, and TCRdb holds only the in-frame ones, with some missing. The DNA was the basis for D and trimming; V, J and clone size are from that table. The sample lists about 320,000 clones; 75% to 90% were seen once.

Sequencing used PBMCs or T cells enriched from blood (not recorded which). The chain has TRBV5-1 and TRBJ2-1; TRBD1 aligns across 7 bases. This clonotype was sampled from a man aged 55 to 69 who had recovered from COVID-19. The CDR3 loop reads CASSLVTGFDEQFF. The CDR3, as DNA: TGCGCCAGCAGCTTGGTGACAGGGTTCGATGAGCAGTTCTTC.